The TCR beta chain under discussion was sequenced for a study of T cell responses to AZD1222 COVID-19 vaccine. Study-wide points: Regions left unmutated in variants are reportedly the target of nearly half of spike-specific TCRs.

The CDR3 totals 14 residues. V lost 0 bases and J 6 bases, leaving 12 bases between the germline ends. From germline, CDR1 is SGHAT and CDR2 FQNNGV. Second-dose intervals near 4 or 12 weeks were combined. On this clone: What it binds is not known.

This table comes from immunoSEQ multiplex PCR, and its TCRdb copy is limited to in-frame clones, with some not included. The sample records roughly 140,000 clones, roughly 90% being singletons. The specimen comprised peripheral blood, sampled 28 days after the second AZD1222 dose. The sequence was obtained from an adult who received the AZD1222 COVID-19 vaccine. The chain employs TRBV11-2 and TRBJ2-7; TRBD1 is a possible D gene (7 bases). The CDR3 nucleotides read TGTGCCAGCAGCTTAGACAGGGGGGTAGGCGAGCAGTACTTC. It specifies CASSLDRGVGEQYF. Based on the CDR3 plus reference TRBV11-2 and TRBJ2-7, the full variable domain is EAGVAQSPRYKIIEKRQSVAFWCNPISGHATLYWYQQILGQGPKLLIQFQNNGVVDDSQLPKDRFSAERLKGVDSTLKIQPAKLEDSAVYLCASSLDRGVGEQYFGPGTRLTVT.